This is a list of T cell receptor beta chains from one sample in a study of blood T cell repertoires in COVID-19. The data were produced by immunoSEQ multiplex PCR, yet TCRdb's version contains in-frame clones alone and is incomplete. This sample carries some 110,000 clones, about two thirds of them seen once, and the ten largest clones take approximately 0.9%. Sequencing input: peripheral blood. The origin of the receptors is a human donor with acute or convalescent COVID-19. The donor label of this sample is uncertain. CDR3s include the opening cysteine and the closing phenylalanine or tryptophan. Fields, in order: D gene, V gene, clone size, J gene, CDR3 protein, CDR3 DNA. The D gene is left open where the match is weak. The listing skips clone size in some rows; elsewhere it reads once, few, many or a size class.

D: -
V: TRBV9
size: -
J: TRBJ2-5
CDR3: CASSPGGTVQETQYF
DNA: TGTGCCAGCAGCCCGGGAGGGACAGTCCAAGAGACCCAGTACTTC

D: -
V: TRBV6-1
size: -
J: TRBJ2-1
CDR3: CASSVRNRVSYNEQFF
DNA: TGTGCCAGCAGTGTAAGGAACAGGGTCTCCTACAATGAGCAGTTCTTC

D: -
V: TRBV14
size: -
J: TRBJ2-5
CDR3: CASSPDRQGEQETQYF
DNA: TGTGCCAGCAGCCCAGACAGGCAGGGCGAGCAAGAGACCCAGTACTTC

D: -
V: TRBV5-1
size: once
J: TRBJ2-3
CDR3: CASSFLTDTQYF
DNA: TGCGCCAGCAGCTTTCTTACAGATACGCAGTATTTT

D: TRBD1
V: TRBV23-1
size: -
J: TRBJ2-2
CDR3: CASSSFDRGRGLSGELFF
DNA: TGCGCCAGCAGTTCCTTCGACAGGGGGCGAGGTTTGTCCGGGGAGCTGTTTTTT

D: TRBD1
V: TRBV6-5
size: -
J: TRBJ2-5
CDR3: CASSYSGQSQETQYF
DNA: TGTGCCAGCAGTTACTCGGGACAGTCCCAAGAGACCCAGTACTTC

D: -
V: TRBV6-5
size: -
J: TRBJ1-2
CDR3: CASSREAFRLHTF
DNA: TGTGCCAGCAGTCGGGAGGCCTTTAGGTTGCACACCTTC

D: -
V: TRBV7-2
size: many
J: TRBJ1-1
CDR3: CASSPHGATEAFF
DNA: TGTGCCAGCAGCCCTCACGGTGCAACTGAAGCTTTCTTT

D: -
V: TRBV7-9
size: -
J: TRBJ2-7
CDR3: CASSLGQAIYEQYF
DNA: TGTGCCAGCAGCTTAGGACAGGCGATCTACGAGCAGTACTTC

D: TRBD2
V: TRBV7-3
size: -
J: TRBJ2-2
CDR3: CASSGAGGTTGELFF
DNA: TGTGCCAGCAGCGGAGCGGGGGGCACCACCGGGGAGCTGTTTTTT

D: -
V: TRBV5-1
size: -
J: TRBJ1-1
CDR3: CASSLARDYTEAFF
DNA: TGCGCCAGCAGCTTGGCCAGGGACTACACTGAAGCTTTCTTT

D: -
V: TRBV4-1
size: -
J: TRBJ1-4
CDR3: CASSQFPRTNEKLFF
DNA: TGCGCCAGCAGCCAATTCCCGAGGACTAATGAAAAACTGTTTTTT

D: -
V: TRBV5-4
size: few
J: TRBJ1-2
CDR3: CASSLTPGDGYTF
DNA: TGTGCCAGCAGCTTAACCCCAGGGGATGGCTACACCTTC

D: -
V: TRBV12-3/TRBV12-4
size: -
J: TRBJ1-4
CDR3: CASSLNEKLFF
DNA: TGTGCCAGCAGCCTTAATGAAAAACTGTTTTTT

D: TRBD2
V: TRBV2
size: -
J: TRBJ2-3
CDR3: CASSSRGHGGATDTQYF
DNA: TGTGCCAGCTCCTCCCGGGGGCACGGGGGGGCCACCGATACGCAGTATTTT

D: TRBD1
V: TRBV5-1
size: -
J: TRBJ2-1
CDR3: CASSTWDRGRNEQFF
DNA: TGCGCCAGCAGCACATGGGACAGGGGGCGCAATGAGCAGTTCTTC

D: TRBD2
V: TRBV30
size: once
J: TRBJ2-5
CDR3: CACSRGLAGGLTLETQYF
DNA: TGTGCCTGTTCGCGGGGACTAGCGGGGGGCCTTACGCTAGAGACCCAGTACTTC

D: -
V: TRBV19
size: -
J: TRBJ1-1
CDR3: CASSPTGNTEAFF
DNA: TGTGCCAGTAGCCCGACAGGGAACACTGAAGCTTTCTTT

D: -
V: TRBV4-2
size: -
J: TRBJ1-5
CDR3: CASSQDWGVQPQHF
DNA: TGTGCCAGCAGCCAAGATTGGGGGGTTCAGCCCCAGCATTTT

D: TRBD1
V: TRBV30
size: once
J: TRBJ2-2
CDR3: CACPGQGALTGELFF
DNA: TGTGCCTGCCCGGGCCAGGGGGCGCTGACCGGGGAGCTGTTTTTT

D: -
V: TRBV28
size: -
J: TRBJ1-1
CDR3: CASSPRARGEAFF
DNA: TGTGCCAGCAGCCCGAGGGCCAGGGGCGAAGCTTTCTTT

D: -
V: TRBV5-1
size: -
J: TRBJ2-3
CDR3: CASSPFVGSSADTQYF
DNA: TGCGCCAGCAGCCCCTTTGTAGGGAGCAGCGCAGATACGCAGTATTTT

D: -
V: TRBV6-5
size: -
J: TRBJ2-2
CDR3: CASSSTGNKGGELFF
DNA: TGTGCCAGCAGTTCAACAGGGAATAAGGGCGGGGAGCTGTTTTTT

D: -
V: TRBV6-5
size: -
J: TRBJ2-3
CDR3: CASKLIGQPSDTQYF
DNA: TGTGCCAGCAAACTAATAGGACAGCCGTCCGATACGCAGTATTTT

D: -
V: TRBV19
size: -
J: TRBJ1-1
CDR3: CASSTQGQLNTEAFF
DNA: TGTGCCAGTAGTACACAAGGACAGCTGAACACTGAAGCTTTCTTT

D: TRBD1
V: TRBV7-9
size: -
J: TRBJ1-3
CDR3: CASSLGSGTGPGNTIYF
DNA: TGTGCCAGCAGCCTCGGCTCGGGGACAGGGCCTGGAAACACCATATATTTT

D: -
V: TRBV11-2
size: -
J: TRBJ2-7
CDR3: CASSLGDYEQYF
DNA: TGTGCCAGCAGCTTAGGAGATTACGAGCAGTACTTC

D: -
V: TRBV12-3/TRBV12-4
size: -
J: TRBJ2-2
CDR3: CASSTMGRELFF
DNA: TGTGCCAGCAGCACCATGGGCCGGGAGCTGTTTTTT

D: TRBD1
V: TRBV9
size: -
J: TRBJ1-2
CDR3: CASSIGQGGYTF
DNA: TGTGCCAGCAGCATCGGACAGGGTGGCTACACCTTC

D: TRBD1
V: TRBV6-5
size: -
J: TRBJ1-1
CDR3: CASIGQGGTEAFF
DNA: TGTGCCAGCATTGGACAGGGTGGGACTGAAGCTTTCTTT

D: -
V: TRBV5-8
size: few
J: TRBJ2-5
CDR3: CASSPARARGETQYF
DNA: TGTGCCAGCAGCCCAGCCCGGGCGCGGGGAGAGACCCAGTACTTC

D: -
V: TRBV4-1
size: few
J: TRBJ2-7
CDR3: CASSQELGGANEQYF
DNA: TGCGCCAGCAGCCAAGAGTTGGGGGGGGCCAACGAGCAGTACTTC

D: TRBD1
V: TRBV9
size: few
J: TRBJ2-2
CDR3: CASSVDRRGELFF
DNA: TGTGCCAGCAGCGTGGACAGGCGCGGGGAGCTGTTTTTT

D: -
V: TRBV11-2
size: -
J: TRBJ2-3
CDR3: CASSTRTKGGGDTQYF
DNA: TGTGCCAGCAGCACCCGGACGAAAGGCGGAGGAGATACGCAGTATTTT

D: TRBD1
V: TRBV19
size: few
J: TRBJ1-6
CDR3: CASTFRGRRNSPLHF
DNA: TGTGCCAGTACTTTCAGGGGGCGACGTAATTCACCCCTCCACTTT

D: -
V: TRBV19
size: once
J: TRBJ1-1
CDR3: CASTLGGGFGTEAFF
DNA: TGTGCCAGTACCCTAGGCGGGGGTTTCGGCACTGAAGCTTTCTTT

D: TRBD1
V: TRBV29-1
size: few
J: TRBJ1-2
CDR3: CSVYNNRGQQGYTF
DNA: TGCAGCGTTTACAATAACAGGGGGCAGCAAGGCTACACCTTC

D: -
V: TRBV18
size: -
J: TRBJ2-5
CDR3: CASSPPTGPSLETQYF
DNA: TGTGCCAGCTCACCACCGACAGGCCCTAGTTTGGAGACCCAGTACTTC

D: TRBD1
V: TRBV19
size: -
J: TRBJ1-1
CDR3: CASSLGTGYSGTEAFF
DNA: TGTGCCAGTAGTCTCGGGACAGGGTATTCCGGCACTGAAGCTTTCTTT

D: -
V: TRBV3-1/TRBV3-2
size: -
J: TRBJ1-1
CDR3: CASSHVGMNTEAFF
DNA: TGTGCCAGCAGCCACGTCGGGATGAACACTGAAGCTTTCTTT

D: TRBD1
V: TRBV5-5
size: -
J: TRBJ2-3
CDR3: CASSPRRGPTTDTQYF
DNA: TGTGCCAGCAGCCCCCGAAGGGGGCCCACCACAGATACGCAGTATTTT

D: -
V: TRBV7-2
size: -
J: TRBJ1-1
CDR3: CASSLQGGGVNTEAFF
DNA: TGTGCCAGCAGCTTACAGGGTGGTGGCGTGAACACTGAAGCTTTCTTT

D: -
V: TRBV10-1
size: -
J: TRBJ2-7
CDR3: CASSESGGYEQYF
DNA: TGCGCCAGCAGTGAGTCGGGGGGCTACGAGCAGTACTTC